This T cell receptor beta chain emerged from a study of shared clonotypes between healthy human individuals. Clones were sequenced by immunoSEQ multiplex PCR, and TCRdb holds only the in-frame ones, with some missing. The sample has fewer than 130,000 clones, around 71% seen once. CDR1 is PRHDT, CDR2 FYEKMQ, per germline (reference sequence). J lost 7 bases, V lost 2 bases, and 4 bases had no gene match. This CDR3 is built from 14 residues. The TCR comes from a woman younger than 45 in good health. The chain couples TRBV13 to TRBJ1-1; 10 bases align to TRBD1. Sequenced input: memory CD8+ T cells sorted from blood. The subset is: CD45RO+ cells pooled with CCR7-negative TemRA cells. CDR3 sequence (DNA): TGTGCCAGCAGCTTACGGGACAGGGGTGGTGAAGCTTTCTTT. This codes for CASSLRDRGGEAFF.